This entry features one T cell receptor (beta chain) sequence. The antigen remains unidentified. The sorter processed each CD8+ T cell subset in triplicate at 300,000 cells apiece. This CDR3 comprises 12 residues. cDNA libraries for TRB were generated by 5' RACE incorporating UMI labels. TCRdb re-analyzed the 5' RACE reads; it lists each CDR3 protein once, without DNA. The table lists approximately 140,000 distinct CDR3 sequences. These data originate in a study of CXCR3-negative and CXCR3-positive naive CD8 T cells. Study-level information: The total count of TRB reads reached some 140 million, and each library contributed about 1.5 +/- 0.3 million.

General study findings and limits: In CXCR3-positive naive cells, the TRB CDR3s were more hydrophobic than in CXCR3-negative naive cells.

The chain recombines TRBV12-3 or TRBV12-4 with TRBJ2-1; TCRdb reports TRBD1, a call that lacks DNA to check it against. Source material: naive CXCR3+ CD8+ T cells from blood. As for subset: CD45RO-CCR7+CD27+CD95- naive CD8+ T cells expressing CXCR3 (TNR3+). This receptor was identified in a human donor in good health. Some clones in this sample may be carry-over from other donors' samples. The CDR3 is CASKGENNEQFF.